This T cell receptor beta chain was sequenced during a study of blood T cell repertoires in COVID-19. The overall study: PBMCs, B-cell-depleted T cells, or T cells provided the cDNA or gDNA that made up the material.

Recovered status applied to Cohort 3 donors who had two consecutive negative PCRs. It also applied to those with clearance or with symptom resolution. The J segment lost 7 bases and the V segment lost 2 bases, leaving 9 bases of the junction unmatched. The CDR3 length is 14 residues. The V gene's germline CDR1 is GTSNPN and CDR2 SVGIG (reference sequence). In the authors' workflow: Amplification from reference gene primers served as the basis for estimated nucleated cell counts. The protocol was immunoSEQ multiplex PCR, while the TCRdb copy is restricted to in-frame clones and leaves out a portion. Clonal size and the V and J genes are those of that table, whereas D and trimming came from the DNA. The data hold around 290,000 clones, with 89% observed a single time.

The V and J genes are TRBV30 and TRBJ2-7; 9 bases align to TRBD2. Material: PBMCs or T cells enriched from blood (not recorded which). This receptor was obtained from a woman aged 35 to 49 who had recovered from COVID-19. This chain's CDR3 is CAWSFGGRASEQYF. The CDR3 DNA reads TGTGCCTGGAGTTTTGGCGGGAGGGCCTCTGAGCAGTACTTC.